Listed below are T cell receptor beta chains from one sample, sequenced in a study of beta chain features in type 1 diabetes. Assay used: immunoSEQ multiplex PCR; TCRdb lists only in-frame clones, some missing. This sample has 150,000 or so clones, with 11% found just once. What was sequenced was central memory CD4+ T cells from blood. These receptors were obtained from a young man in good health. CDR3s include the opening cysteine and the closing phenylalanine or tryptophan. A D gene is named only where the DNA matches it firmly. The size entry is marked missing in some rows and otherwise reads once, few, many or a size class.

abundance	v_gene	d_gene	j_gene	CDR3nt	CDR3aa
.	TRBV5-1	.	TRBJ2-7	TGCGCCAGCAGCTTGGGGTTCTACGAGCAGTACTTC	CASSLGFYEQYF
few	TRBV9	.	TRBJ2-1	TGTGCCAGCAGCGCTAACATACGGGAGCAGTTCTTC	CASSANIREQFF
few	TRBV27	TRBD2	TRBJ2-5	TGTGCCACGCGGGAGGGAGGGCAAGAGACCCAGTACTTC	CATREGGQETQYF
few	TRBV7-9	.	TRBJ1-5	TGTGCCAGCAGCTTTAACAGGGATCAGCCCCAGCATTTT	CASSFNRDQPQHF
few	TRBV4-2	.	TRBJ2-5	TGTGCCAGCAGCCAGTTGGACAGTCAAGAGACCCAGTACTTC	CASSQLDSQETQYF
.	TRBV18	TRBD1	TRBJ2-6	TGTGCCAGCTCACTGCTGGGACAGATATCCTCTGGGGCCAACGTCCTGACTTTC	CASSLLGQISSGANVLTF
few	TRBV7-2	.	TRBJ2-3	TGTGCCAGCAGCCCGGCGGTAGATACGCAGTATTTT	CASSPAVDTQYF
.	TRBV11-2	TRBD2	TRBJ2-2	TGTGCCAGCAGGTGGGGAGCGGGGGCCGCGAACACCGGGGAGCTGTTTTTT	CASRWGAGAANTGELFF
.	TRBV7-3	.	TRBJ2-1	TGTGCCAGCAGCTTAACCGGGACATCGGCCAATGAGCAGTTCTTC	CASSLTGTSANEQFF
.	TRBV7-2	.	TRBJ1-1	TGTGCCAGCAGCTTCAGGGTGGCGAACACTGAAGCTTTCTTT	CASSFRVANTEAFF